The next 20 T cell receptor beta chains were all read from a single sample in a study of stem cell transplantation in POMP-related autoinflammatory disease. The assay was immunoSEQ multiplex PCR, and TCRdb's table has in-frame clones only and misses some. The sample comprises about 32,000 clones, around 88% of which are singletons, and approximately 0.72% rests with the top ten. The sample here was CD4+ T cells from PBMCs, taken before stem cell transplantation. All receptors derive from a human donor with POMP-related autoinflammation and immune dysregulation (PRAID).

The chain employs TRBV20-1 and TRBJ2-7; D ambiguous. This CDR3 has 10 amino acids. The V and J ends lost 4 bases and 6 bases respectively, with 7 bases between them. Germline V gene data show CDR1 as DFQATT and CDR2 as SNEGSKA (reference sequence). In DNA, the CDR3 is TGCAGTGCTACTGGTCTCGAGCAGTACTTC. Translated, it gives CSATGLEQYF.

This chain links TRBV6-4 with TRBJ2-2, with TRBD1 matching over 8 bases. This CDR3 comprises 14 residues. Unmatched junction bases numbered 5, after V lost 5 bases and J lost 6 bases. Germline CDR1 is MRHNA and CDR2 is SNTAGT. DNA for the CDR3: TGTGCCAGCAGTCGAAGACAGGGGTCCGGGGAGCTGTTTTTT. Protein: CASSRRQGSGELFF.

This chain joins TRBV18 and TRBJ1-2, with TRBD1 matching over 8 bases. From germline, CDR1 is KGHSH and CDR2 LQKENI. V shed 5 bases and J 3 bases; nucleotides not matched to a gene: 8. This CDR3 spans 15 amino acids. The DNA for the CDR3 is TGTGCCAGCTCAGGAGACAGGGGACCCTACTATGGCTACACCTTC. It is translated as CASSGDRGPYYGYTF. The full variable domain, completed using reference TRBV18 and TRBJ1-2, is NAGVMQNPRHLVRRRGQEARLRCSPMKGHSHVYWYRQLPEEGLKFMVYLQKENIIDESGMPKERFSAEFPKEGPSILRIQQVVRGDSAAYFCASSGDRGPYYGYTFGSGTRLTVV.

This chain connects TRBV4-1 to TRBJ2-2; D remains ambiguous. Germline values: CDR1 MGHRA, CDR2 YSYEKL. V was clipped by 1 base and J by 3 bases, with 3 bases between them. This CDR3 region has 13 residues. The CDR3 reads CASSQVHTGELFF. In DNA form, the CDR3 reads TGCGCCAGCAGCCAAGTGCACACCGGGGAGCTGTTTTTT.

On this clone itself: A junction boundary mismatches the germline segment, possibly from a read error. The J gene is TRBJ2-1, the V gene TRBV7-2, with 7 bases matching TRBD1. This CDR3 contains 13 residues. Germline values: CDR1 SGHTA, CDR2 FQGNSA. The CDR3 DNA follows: TGTGCCAGCAGTTTAGACAGGGTGGATGAGCAGTTCTTC. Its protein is CASSLDRVDEQFF.

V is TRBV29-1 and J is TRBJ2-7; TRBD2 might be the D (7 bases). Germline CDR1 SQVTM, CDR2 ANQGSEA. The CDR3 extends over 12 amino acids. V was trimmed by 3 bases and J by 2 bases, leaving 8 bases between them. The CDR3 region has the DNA TGCAGCGTTGAGGGGGGGCCCTACGAGCAGTACTTC. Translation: CSVEGGPYEQYF.

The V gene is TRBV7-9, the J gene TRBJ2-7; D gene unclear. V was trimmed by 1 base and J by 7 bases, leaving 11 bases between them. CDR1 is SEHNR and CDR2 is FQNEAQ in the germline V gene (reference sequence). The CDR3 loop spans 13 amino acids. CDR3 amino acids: CASSLERAKEQYF. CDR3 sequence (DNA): TGTGCCAGCAGCTTAGAAAGGGCGAAAGAGCAGTACTTC.

The CDR3 region is CASSENGREGNQPQHF. CDR3 DNA: TGTGCCAGCAGTGAAAACGGCAGGGAGGGCAATCAGCCCCAGCATTTT. The V gene is TRBV25-1, the J gene TRBJ1-5; perhaps TRBD1 as D (5 bases). Trimming pared 2 bases from V and 2 bases from J, leaving 13 bases between. Germline values: CDR1 MGHDK, CDR2 SYGVNS. The CDR3 is 16 amino acids. The full variable domain, its missing parts supplied by reference TRBV25-1 and TRBJ1-5, is EADIYQTPRYLVIGTGKKITLECSQTMGHDKMYWYQQDPGMELHLIHYSYGVNSTEKGDLSSESTVSRIRTEHFPLTLESARPSHTSQYLCASSENGREGNQPQHFGDGTRLSIL.

CDR3 region: CASSTGTTETQYF. CDR3 nucleotides: TGTGCCAGCAGCACCGGTACCACAGAGACCCAGTACTTC. The genes are TRBV11-3 and TRBJ2-5; D is ambiguous. Germline CDR1 and CDR2: SGHNT and YENEEA. This CDR3 spans 13 amino acids. V was clipped by 5 bases and J by 4 bases, with 11 bases between them. The whole variable domain, filled in from reference TRBV11-3 and TRBJ2-5, reads EAGVVQSPRYKIIEKKQPVAFWCNPISGHNTLYWYLQNLGQGPELLIRYENEEAVDDSQLPKDRFSAERLKGVDSTLKIQPAELGDSAVYLCASSTGTTETQYFGPGTRLLVL.

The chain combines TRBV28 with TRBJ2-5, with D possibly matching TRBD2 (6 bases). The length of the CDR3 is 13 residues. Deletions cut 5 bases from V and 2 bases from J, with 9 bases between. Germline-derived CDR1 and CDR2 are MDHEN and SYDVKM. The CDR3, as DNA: TGTGCCAGCAGTCGGAGCGGGCAAGAGACCCAGTACTTC. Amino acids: CASSRSGQETQYF.

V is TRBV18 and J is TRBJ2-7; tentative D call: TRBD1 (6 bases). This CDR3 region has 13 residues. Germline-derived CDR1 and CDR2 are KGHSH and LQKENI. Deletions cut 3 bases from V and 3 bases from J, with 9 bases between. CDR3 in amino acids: CASSPRDNYEQYF. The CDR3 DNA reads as TGTGCCAGCTCACCTCGGGACAACTACGAGCAGTACTTC.

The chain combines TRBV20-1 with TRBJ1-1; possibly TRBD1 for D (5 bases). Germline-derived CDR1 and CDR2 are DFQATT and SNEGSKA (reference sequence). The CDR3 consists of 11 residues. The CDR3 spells CRGTGGTEAFF. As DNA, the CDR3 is TGCAGGGGGACGGGGGGCACTGAAGCTTTCTTT.

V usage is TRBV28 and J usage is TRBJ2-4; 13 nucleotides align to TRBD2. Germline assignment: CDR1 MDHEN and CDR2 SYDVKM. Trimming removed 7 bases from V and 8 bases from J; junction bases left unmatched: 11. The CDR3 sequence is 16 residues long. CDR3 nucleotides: TGTGCCAGCACCGGACTAGCGGGAGCAGGGTTGGACATTCAGTACTTC. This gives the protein CASTGLAGAGLDIQYF.

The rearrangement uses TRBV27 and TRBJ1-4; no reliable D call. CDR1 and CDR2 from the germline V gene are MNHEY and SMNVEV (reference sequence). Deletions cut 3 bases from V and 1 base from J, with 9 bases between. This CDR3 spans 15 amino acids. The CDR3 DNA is TGTGCCAGCAGTTTTTTGCCCTTAACTAATGAAAAACTGTTTTTT. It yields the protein CASSFLPLTNEKLFF. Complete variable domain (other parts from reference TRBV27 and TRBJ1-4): EAQVTQNPRYLITVTGKKLTVTCSQNMNHEYMSWYRQDPGLGLRQIYYSMNVEVTDKGDVPEGYKVSRKEKRNFPLILESPSPNQTSLYFCASSFLPLTNEKLFFGSGTQLSVL.

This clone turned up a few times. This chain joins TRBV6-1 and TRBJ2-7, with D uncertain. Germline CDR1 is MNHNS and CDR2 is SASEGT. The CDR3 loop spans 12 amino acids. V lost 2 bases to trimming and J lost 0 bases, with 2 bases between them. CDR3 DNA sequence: TGTGCCAGCAGTGAATTCTCCTACGAGCAGTACTTC. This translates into CASSEFSYEQYF.

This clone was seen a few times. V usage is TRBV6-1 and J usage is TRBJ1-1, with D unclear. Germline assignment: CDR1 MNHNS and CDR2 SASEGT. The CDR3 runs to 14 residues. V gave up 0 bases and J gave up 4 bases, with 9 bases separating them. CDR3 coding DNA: TGTGCCAGCAGTGAAGCCACCGGAGGCACTGAAGCTTTCTTT. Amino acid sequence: CASSEATGGTEAFF.

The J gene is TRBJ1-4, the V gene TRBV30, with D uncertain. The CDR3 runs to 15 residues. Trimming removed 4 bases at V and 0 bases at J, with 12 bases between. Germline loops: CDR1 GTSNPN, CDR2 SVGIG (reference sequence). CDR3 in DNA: TGTGCCTGGATCTCTGCGGCCGCAACTAATGAAAAACTGTTTTTT. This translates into CAWISAAATNEKLFF.

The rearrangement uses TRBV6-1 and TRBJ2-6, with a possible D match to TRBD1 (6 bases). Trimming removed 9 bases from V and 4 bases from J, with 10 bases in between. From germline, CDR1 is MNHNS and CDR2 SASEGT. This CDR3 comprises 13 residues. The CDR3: CASNRAGANVLTF. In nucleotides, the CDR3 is TGTGCCAGTAACAGGGCCGGGGCCAACGTCCTGACTTTC.

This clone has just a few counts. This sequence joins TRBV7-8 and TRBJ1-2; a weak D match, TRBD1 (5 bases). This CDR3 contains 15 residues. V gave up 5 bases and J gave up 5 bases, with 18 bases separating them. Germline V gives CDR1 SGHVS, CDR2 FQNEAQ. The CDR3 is CASSERPGPEYGYTF. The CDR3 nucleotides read TGTGCCAGCAGCGAGCGCCCGGGGCCGGAATATGGCTACACCTTC. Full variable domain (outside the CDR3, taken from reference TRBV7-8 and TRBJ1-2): GAGVSQSPRYKVAKRGQDVALRCDPISGHVSLFWYQQALGQGPEFLTYFQNEAQLDKSGLPSDRFFAERPEGSVSTLKIQRTQQEDSAVYLCASSERPGPEYGYTFGSGTRLTVV.

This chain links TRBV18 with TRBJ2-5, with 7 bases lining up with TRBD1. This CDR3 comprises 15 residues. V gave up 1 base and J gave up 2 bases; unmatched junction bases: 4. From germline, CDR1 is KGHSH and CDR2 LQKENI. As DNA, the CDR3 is TGTGCCAGCTCACCACGACAGGGACCGCAAGAGACCCAGTACTTC. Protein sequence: CASSPRQGPQETQYF.